This T cell receptor beta chain was observed in a study of T cells in Graves' hyperthyroidism and ophthalmopathy. This CDR3 has 14 amino acids. In germline, CDR1 is SNHLY, CDR2 FYNNEI. The V segment lost 10 bases and the J segment 3 bases; nucleotides outside the gene matches: 12. This clonotype was detected a few times. Clinical symptoms, serum thyroxine, TRAb, thyroid ultrasound and orbital computed tomography established diagnosis. A roughly 10 ml volume of fresh peripheral blood provided the PBMCs. TCR beta CDR3 regions were amplified from RNA transcripts. Researchers ran a first-round RT-PCR on the TCR CDR3 using the HTBI primer set. TCRdb reprocessed the multiplex PCR reads with MiXCR, giving one entry per CDR3 protein. This table holds hundreds of thousands of distinct CDR3 sequences, roughly 20% found once.

The sequenced sample consisted of blood. The genes are TRBV2 and TRBJ2-7; 7 bases align to TRBD1. This TCR was recovered from a woman between 50 and 59 years old with Graves' hyperthyroidism that later progressed to Graves' ophthalmopathy. The CDR3 spells CATSPRTGNYEQYF. The CDR3 DNA sequence: TGTGCCACCTCCCCCCGGACAGGAAACTACGAGCAGTACTTC.